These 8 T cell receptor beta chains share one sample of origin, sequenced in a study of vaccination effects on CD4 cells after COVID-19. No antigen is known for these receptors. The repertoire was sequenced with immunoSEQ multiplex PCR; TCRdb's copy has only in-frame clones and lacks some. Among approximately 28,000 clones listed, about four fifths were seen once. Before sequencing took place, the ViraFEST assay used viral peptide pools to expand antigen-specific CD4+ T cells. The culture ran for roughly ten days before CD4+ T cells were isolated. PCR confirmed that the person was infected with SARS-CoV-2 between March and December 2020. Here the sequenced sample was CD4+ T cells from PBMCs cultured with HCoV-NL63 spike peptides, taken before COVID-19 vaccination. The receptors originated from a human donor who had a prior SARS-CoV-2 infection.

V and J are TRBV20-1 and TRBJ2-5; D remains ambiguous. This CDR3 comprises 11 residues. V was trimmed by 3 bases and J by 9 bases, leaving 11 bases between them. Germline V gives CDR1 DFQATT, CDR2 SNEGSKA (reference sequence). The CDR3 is CSASDIGAQYF. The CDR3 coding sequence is TGCAGTGCTAGCGATATAGGAGCCCAGTACTTC.

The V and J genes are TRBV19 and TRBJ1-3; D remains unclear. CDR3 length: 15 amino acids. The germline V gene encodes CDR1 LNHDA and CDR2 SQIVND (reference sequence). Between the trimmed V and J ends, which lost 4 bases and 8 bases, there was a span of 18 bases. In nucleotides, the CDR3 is TGTGCCAGTAGTAAAATCAGAGCTAGCGGCGACACCATATATTTT. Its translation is CASSKIRASGDTIYF.

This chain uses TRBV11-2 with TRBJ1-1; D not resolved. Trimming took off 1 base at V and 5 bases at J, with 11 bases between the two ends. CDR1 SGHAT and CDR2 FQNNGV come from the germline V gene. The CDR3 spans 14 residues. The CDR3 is CASSLAAGTTEAFF. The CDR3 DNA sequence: TGTGCCAGCAGCTTAGCAGCGGGAACGACTGAAGCTTTCTTT.

The CDR3 DNA sequence: TGTGCCAGCAGCCAATTGCTAGGTTCAGATACGCAGTATTTT. Translation gives CASSQLLGSDTQYF. The chain employs TRBV14 and TRBJ2-3, with unresolved D. CDR3 length: 14 amino acids. Germline V gene lookup returns CDR1 SGHDN and CDR2 FVKESK. Trimming removed 2 bases from V and 4 bases from J, with 10 bases in between.

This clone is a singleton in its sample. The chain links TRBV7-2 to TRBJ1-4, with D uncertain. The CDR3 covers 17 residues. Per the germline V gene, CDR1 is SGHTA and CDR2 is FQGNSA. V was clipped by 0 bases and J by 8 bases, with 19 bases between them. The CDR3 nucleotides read TGTGCCAGCAGCTTAGCGCTAACGTCGGGTAGTGGCGAAAAACTGTTTTTT. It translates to CASSLALTSGSGEKLFF. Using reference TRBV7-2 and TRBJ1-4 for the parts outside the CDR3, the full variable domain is GAGVSQSPSNKVTEKGKDVELRCDPISGHTALYWYRQSLGQGLEFLIYFQGNSAPDKSGLPSDRFSAERTGGSVSTLTIQRTQQEDSAVYLCASSLALTSGSGEKLFFGSGTQLSVL.

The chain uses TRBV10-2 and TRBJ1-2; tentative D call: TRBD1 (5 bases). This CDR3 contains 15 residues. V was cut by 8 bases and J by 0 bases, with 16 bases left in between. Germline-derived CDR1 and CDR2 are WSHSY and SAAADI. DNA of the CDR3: TGCGCCAGCGAGGCCCGGGACGGCTCTAACTATGGCTACACCTTC. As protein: CASEARDGSNYGYTF.

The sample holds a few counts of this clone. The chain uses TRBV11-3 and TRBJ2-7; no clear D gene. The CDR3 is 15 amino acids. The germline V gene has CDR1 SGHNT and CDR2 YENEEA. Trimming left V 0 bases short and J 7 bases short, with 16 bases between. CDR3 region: CASSLEAGTEGEQYF. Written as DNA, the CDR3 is TGTGCCAGCAGCTTAGAAGCAGGAACCGAAGGAGAGCAGTACTTC.

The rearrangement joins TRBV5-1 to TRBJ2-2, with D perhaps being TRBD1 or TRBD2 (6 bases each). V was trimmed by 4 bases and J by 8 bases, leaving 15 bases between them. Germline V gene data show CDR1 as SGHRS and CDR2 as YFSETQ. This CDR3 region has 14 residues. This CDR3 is CASSPQGRLGELFF. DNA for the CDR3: TGCGCCAGCAGCCCCCAGGGGAGGTTGGGGGAGCTGTTTTTT.